Described below is a single TCR beta chain sequence and its context. The data are from a study of blood T cell repertoires in COVID-19. Study summary: Nucleic acid was either cDNA or gDNA, and it came from T cells, B-cell-depleted T cells, or PBMCs.

The CDR3 runs 14 residues. CDR1 and CDR2 (germline): SGHTA, FQGNSA. The V gene lost 4 bases and the J gene lost 0 bases, with 9 bases spanning the gap. Sequencing was performed with immunoSEQ multiplex PCR; in TCRdb, only in-frame clones are kept and a portion is missing. The repertoire holds about 58,000 clones, over 75% seen once, with about 30% in the top ten. The origin of this receptor is a man aged 55 to 70 with COVID-19, enrolled during active disease. Material: peripheral blood. This chain uses TRBV7-2 with TRBJ1-1; D is undetermined. The CDR3 is CASSSNRVNTEAFF. The CDR3 DNA reads as TGTGCCAGCAGCTCTAACCGGGTGAACACTGAAGCTTTCTTT.